These 24 T cell receptor beta chains came from one sample sequenced in a study of Ad26.COV2.S vaccination and SARS-CoV-2 variants. The data were produced by immunoSEQ multiplex PCR, yet TCRdb's version contains in-frame clones alone and is incomplete. The sample includes about 400,000 clones, over 75% seen only once; the top ten take around 3.6%. Treatment here: roughly 18 received Ad26.COV2.S at low or high dose, single or two shots; several received placebo; per-sample allocation not given. Sampling was done on day 63 after the first vaccine or placebo injection. The sequencing used peripheral blood, collected in a trial of Ad26.COV2.S vaccine versus placebo. Receptors originate from a person aged 18-65 years who received the Ad26.COV2.S COVID-19 vaccine or a placebo.

This clone is a singleton in its sample. V gene TRBV9 combines with J gene TRBJ2-7; D remains ambiguous. Germline CDR1 and CDR2: SGDLS and YYNGEE. The CDR3 extends over 14 amino acids. V lost 1 base and J 0 bases, leaving 8 bases between the germline ends. DNA for the CDR3: TGTGCCAGCAGCGTACGCAGTTACTCCTACGAGCAGTACTTC. It translates to CASSVRSYSYEQYF.

This chain uses TRBV5-6 with TRBJ2-7, with 11 nucleotides matching TRBD1. Germline values: CDR1 SGHDT, CDR2 YYEEEE. The length of the CDR3 is 15 residues. With 6 bases clipped from V and 4 bases from J, the junction kept 9 bases outside the gene matches. Written as DNA, the CDR3 is TGTGCCAGCATCCCCGGGACAGGGGGAATTTACGAGCAGTACTTC. It yields the protein CASIPGTGGIYEQYF.

V and J are TRBV6-1 and TRBJ2-3, with D possibly being TRBD1 (6 bases). This CDR3 contains 17 residues. V lost 2 bases and J lost 0, with 15 bases in between. Germline CDR1 reads MNHNS; CDR2 reads SASEGT. The DNA of the CDR3 is TGTGCCAGCAGTGAACCTGCTTGGGGGCCGAGCACAGATACGCAGTATTTT. This translates into CASSEPAWGPSTDTQYF.

The V and J genes are TRBV19 and TRBJ1-2, with D possibly TRBD1 on 6 matching bases. CDR3 length: 15 amino acids. Germline CDR1 and CDR2: LNHDA and SQIVND (reference sequence). Between the trimmed V and J ends, which lost 2 bases and 4 bases, there was a span of 14 bases. The CDR3 coding sequence is TGTGCCAGTAGTATAACAGGGACGAATGGCTATGGCTACACCTTC. It is translated as CASSITGTNGYGYTF.

This sequence joins TRBV2 and TRBJ1-2; D gene ambiguous. Germline lookup yields CDR1 SNHLY and CDR2 FYNNEI. The CDR3 loop spans 15 amino acids. Trimming left V 4 bases short and J 0 bases short, with 12 bases between. The DNA for the CDR3 is TGTGCCAGCAGTGCCGGGGTACAAGCTAACTATGGCTACACCTTC. It encodes CASSAGVQANYGYTF.

V gene TRBV19 combines with J gene TRBJ1-5; D not certain. Germline V lookup: CDR1 LNHDA, CDR2 SQIVND (reference sequence). The ends were cut back, 6 bases at V and 0 bases at J, with 6 bases in the middle. This CDR3 has 13 residues. In DNA, the CDR3 is TGTGCCAGTAGCCAATATAGCAATCAGCCCCAGCATTTT. This translates into CASSQYSNQPQHF.

This clone showed up just a few times. The V call is TRBV2, the J call TRBJ1-3; perhaps TRBD1 as D (6 bases). This CDR3 contains 15 residues. V was trimmed by 6 bases and J by 3 bases, leaving 15 bases between them. Germline CDR1 and CDR2: SNHLY and FYNNEI. CDR3 amino acids: CASSDPGAHGNTIYF. For the CDR3, the DNA is TGTGCCAGCAGCGATCCAGGGGCCCATGGAAACACCATATATTTT.

This chain connects TRBV6-5 to TRBJ2-4, with D maybe TRBD1 (6 bases). V was trimmed by 5 bases and J by 2 bases, leaving 13 bases between them. This CDR3 comprises 15 residues. Germline loops: CDR1 MNHEY, CDR2 SVGAGI. CDR3 residues: CASSTPGQSKNIQYF. The CDR3 nucleotides read TGTGCCAGCAGTACTCCTGGACAGTCCAAAAACATTCAGTACTTC.

The J gene is TRBJ2-7, the V gene TRBV5-5; D is unresolved. The V and J ends lost 4 bases and 4 bases respectively, with 15 bases between them. This CDR3 contains 14 residues. Looked up from germline, CDR1 is SGHKS and CDR2 is YYEKEE (reference sequence). The chain's CDR3 is CASSPRMGSYEQYF. Written as DNA, the CDR3 is TGTGCCAGCAGCCCTCGCATGGGGTCGTACGAGCAGTACTTC.

The DNA of the CDR3 is TGTGCCAGCACTTTAGGGGGCGGGGAGCTGTTTTTT. It specifies CASTLGGGELFF. V gene TRBV7-2 combines with J gene TRBJ2-2, with a tentative D call TRBD1 (6 bases). Trimming removed 7 bases at V and 7 bases at J, with 10 bases between. Germline assignment: CDR1 SGHTA and CDR2 FQGNSA. The CDR3 sequence is 12 residues long. Together with reference TRBV7-2 and TRBJ2-2, the CDR3 gives the full variable domain: GAGVSQSPSNKVTEKGKDVELRCDPISGHTALYWYRQSLGQGLEFLIYFQGNSAPDKSGLPSDRFSAERTGGSVSTLTIQRTQQEDSAVYLCASTLGGGELFFGEGSRLTVL.

The J gene is TRBJ1-5, the V gene TRBV19, with D possibly being TRBD1 (6 bases). Germline values: CDR1 LNHDA, CDR2 SQIVND (reference sequence). This CDR3 is 15 amino acids long. Trimming left V 5 bases short and J 2 bases short, with 13 bases between. In DNA form, the CDR3 reads TGTGCCAGTAGTCTGGACAGCCCGGGCAATCAGCCCCAGCATTTT. Encoded protein: CASSLDSPGNQPQHF.

The chain has TRBV6-5 and TRBJ1-1, with D possibly TRBD1 on 6 matching bases. The V end lost 8 bases, the J end lost 5 bases, and 15 bases lay between the germline ends. The germline gives CDR1 MNHEY, CDR2 SVGAGI. The length of the CDR3 is 13 residues. The CDR3 loop reads CASRWGGQTEAFF. For the CDR3, the DNA is TGTGCCAGCCGCTGGGGGGGGCAAACTGAAGCTTTCTTT.

This clone was detected a few times. The chain couples TRBV7-9 to TRBJ2-7; D unclear. CDR3 length: 14 residues. The germline gives CDR1 SEHNR, CDR2 FQNEAQ (reference sequence). V lost 1 base and J 2 bases, leaving 9 bases between the germline ends. The CDR3 is CASSLGAAPYEQYF. For the CDR3, the DNA is TGTGCCAGCAGCTTAGGGGCAGCTCCCTACGAGCAGTACTTC.

CDR3 in amino acids: CAWTPALWGGADTQYF. CDR3 nucleotides: TGTGCCTGGACTCCCGCCTTGTGGGGGGGCGCAGATACGCAGTATTTT. The chain links TRBV30 to TRBJ2-3; perhaps TRBD2 as D (7 bases). The CDR3 consists of 16 residues. Germline CDR1 reads GTSNPN; CDR2 reads SVGIG (reference sequence). Trimming took 4 bases from V and 4 from J, leaving 21 bases between them.

The rearrangement joins TRBV9 to TRBJ1-2; 8 nucleotides agree with TRBD1. CDR3 length equals 16 residues. V dropped 4 bases and J dropped 4; count of bases not matched to a gene: 12. Looked up from germline, CDR1 is SGDLS and CDR2 is YYNGEE. As DNA, the CDR3 is TGTGCCAGCAGCACGCGACAGGGGCGTCCTTCCTATGGCTACACCTTC. This gives the protein CASSTRQGRPSYGYTF.

This clone occurred a few times. The V and J genes are TRBV19 and TRBJ2-5; 7 bases are a match to TRBD2. The CDR3 sequence is 13 residues long. Germline lookup yields CDR1 LNHDA and CDR2 SQIVND (reference sequence). Losses at the gene ends were 3 bases for V and 2 bases for J; bases not matched to a gene: 0. CDR3 sequence reads: CASSMRGQETQYF. The CDR3 region has the DNA TGTGCCAGTAGTATGCGGGGGCAAGAGACCCAGTACTTC.

This CDR3 reads CATRGGPEAFF. In DNA, the CDR3 is TGTGCCACTCGGGGGGGGCCTGAAGCTTTCTTT. The V call is TRBV12-3 or TRBV12-4, the J call TRBJ1-1, with D tentatively TRBD1 (6 bases). CDR3 length: 11 amino acids. V lost 10 bases to trimming and J lost 6 bases, with 12 bases between them.

In this sample, this clone turned up once. This chain uses TRBV7-8 with TRBJ2-5; no definite D call. Germline CDR1 and CDR2: SGHVS and FQNEAQ. The ends were cut back, 2 bases at V and 1 base at J, with 14 bases in the middle. The CDR3 has 16 residues. CDR3 DNA sequence: TGTGCCAGCAGCTTACTTTCCGGACGGACCCAAGAGACCCAGTACTTC. Its translation: CASSLLSGRTQETQYF.

V gene TRBV7-8 combines with J gene TRBJ1-6; weak D call: TRBD1 (6 bases). V dropped 2 bases and J dropped 6 bases, with 17 bases sitting between them. The CDR3 covers 17 residues. The germline CDR1 and CDR2 sequences are SGHVS and FQNEAQ. This CDR3 reads CASSLPTGTPPNSPLHF. In DNA form, the CDR3 reads TGTGCCAGCAGCTTACCTACCGGGACACCTCCTAATTCACCCCTCCACTTT.

V usage is TRBV5-5 and J usage is TRBJ1-5; no clear D. CDR3 length: 14 residues. Germline V gene sequence: CDR1 SGHKS, CDR2 YYEKEE (reference sequence). The V end lost 0 bases, the J end lost 0 bases, and 4 bases lay between the germline ends. For the CDR3, the DNA is TGTGCCAGCAGCTTGGAATATAGCAATCAGCCCCAGCATTTT. Protein sequence: CASSLEYSNQPQHF.

V and J are TRBV5-4 and TRBJ1-3; D is unresolved. CDR1 and CDR2 (germline): SGHNT, YYREEE (reference sequence). The CDR3 has 11 amino acids. V was clipped by 5 bases and J by 2 bases, with 2 bases between them. As DNA, the CDR3 is TGTGCCAGCAGTACTGGAAACACCATATATTTT. Translating gives CASSTGNTIYF.

CDR3 residues: CASSQVHRAPGELFF. CDR3 nucleotides: TGCGCCAGCAGCCAAGTCCACAGGGCTCCCGGGGAGCTGTTTTTT. The J gene is TRBJ2-2, the V gene TRBV4-3; possibly TRBD1 for D (6 bases). The CDR3 runs to 15 residues. V was pared by 1 base and J by 6 bases, with 12 bases between. Germline assignment: CDR1 LGHNA and CDR2 YSLEER.

The rearrangement links TRBV2 to TRBJ2-5; 7 bases line up with TRBD1. The CDR3 totals 14 residues. Germline V gives CDR1 SNHLY, CDR2 FYNNEI. Losses at the gene ends were 7 bases for V and 2 bases for J; bases not matched to a gene: 7. Written as DNA, the CDR3 is TGTGCCAGCAAGTCGGGACAGCTACAAGAGACCCAGTACTTC. Amino acids: CASKSGQLQETQYF.

The chain carries TRBV12-3 or TRBV12-4 and TRBJ2-7; D is unclear. CDR3 length: 13 amino acids. V shed 4 bases and J shed 6 bases, with 13 bases lying between them. CDR3 region: CASSSPLYGEQYF. The CDR3 nucleotides are TGTGCCAGCAGTTCCCCTTTGTACGGCGAGCAGTACTTC.